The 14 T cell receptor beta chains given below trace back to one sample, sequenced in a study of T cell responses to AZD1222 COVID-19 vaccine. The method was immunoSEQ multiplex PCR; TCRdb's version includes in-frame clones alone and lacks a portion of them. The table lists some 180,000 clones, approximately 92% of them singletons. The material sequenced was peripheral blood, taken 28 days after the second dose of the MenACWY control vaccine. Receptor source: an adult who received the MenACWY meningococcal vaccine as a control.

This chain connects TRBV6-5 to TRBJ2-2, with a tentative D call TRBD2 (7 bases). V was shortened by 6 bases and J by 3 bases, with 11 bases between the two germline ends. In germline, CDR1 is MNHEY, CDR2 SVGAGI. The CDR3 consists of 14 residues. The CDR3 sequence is CASSRGAYTGELFF. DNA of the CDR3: TGTGCCAGCAGCCGGGGGGCGTACACCGGGGAGCTGTTTTTT.

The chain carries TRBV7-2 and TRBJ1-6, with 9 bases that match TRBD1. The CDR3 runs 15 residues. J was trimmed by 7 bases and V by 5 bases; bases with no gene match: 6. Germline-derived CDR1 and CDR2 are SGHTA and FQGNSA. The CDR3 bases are TGTGCCAGCAGCCCACGAGGACAGGGGAATTCACCCCTCCACTTT. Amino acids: CASSPRGQGNSPLHF.

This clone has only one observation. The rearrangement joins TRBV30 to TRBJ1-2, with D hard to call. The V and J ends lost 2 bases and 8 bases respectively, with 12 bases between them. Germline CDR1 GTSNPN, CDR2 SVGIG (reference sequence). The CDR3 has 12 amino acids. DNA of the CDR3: TGTGCCTGGAGTCGGGGTTTTGTGGGCTACACCTTC. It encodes CAWSRGFVGYTF.

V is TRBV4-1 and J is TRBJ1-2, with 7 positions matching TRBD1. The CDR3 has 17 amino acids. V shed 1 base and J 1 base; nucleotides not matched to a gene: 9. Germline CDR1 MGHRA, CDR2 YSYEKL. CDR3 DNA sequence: TGCGCCAGCAGCCAAGGGGACAGCAACCGTCTTAACTATGGCTACACCTTC. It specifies CASSQGDSNRLNYGYTF.

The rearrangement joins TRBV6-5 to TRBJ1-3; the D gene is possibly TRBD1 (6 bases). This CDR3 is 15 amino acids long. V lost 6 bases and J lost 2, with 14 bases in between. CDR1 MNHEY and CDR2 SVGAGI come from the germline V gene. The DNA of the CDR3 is TGTGCCAGCAGCCCCGGGACATTCACTGGAAACACCATATATTTT. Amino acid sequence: CASSPGTFTGNTIYF.

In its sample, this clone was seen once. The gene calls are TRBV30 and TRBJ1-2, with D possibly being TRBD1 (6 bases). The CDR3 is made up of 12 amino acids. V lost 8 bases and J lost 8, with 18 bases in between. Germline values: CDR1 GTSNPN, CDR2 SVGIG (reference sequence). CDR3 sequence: CAEARGTWGYTF. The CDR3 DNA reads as TGTGCCGAGGCCAGGGGCACCTGGGGCTACACCTTC.

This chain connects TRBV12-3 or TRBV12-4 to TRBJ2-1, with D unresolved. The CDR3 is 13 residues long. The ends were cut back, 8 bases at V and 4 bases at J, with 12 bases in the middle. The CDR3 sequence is CASRVGLYNEQFF. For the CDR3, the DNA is TGTGCCAGCCGCGTCGGTCTTTACAATGAGCAGTTCTTC.

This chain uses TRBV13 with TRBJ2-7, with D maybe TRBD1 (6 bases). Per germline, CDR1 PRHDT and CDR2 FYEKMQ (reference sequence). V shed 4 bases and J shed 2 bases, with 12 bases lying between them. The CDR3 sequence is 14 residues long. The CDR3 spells CASSSTRGPYEQYF. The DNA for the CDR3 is TGTGCCAGCAGCTCCACCAGGGGCCCCTACGAGCAGTACTTC.

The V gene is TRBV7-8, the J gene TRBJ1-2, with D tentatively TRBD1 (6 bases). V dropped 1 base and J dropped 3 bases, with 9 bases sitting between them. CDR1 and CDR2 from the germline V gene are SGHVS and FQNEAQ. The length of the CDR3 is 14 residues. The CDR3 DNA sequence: TGTGCCAGCAGCTTAGAGGGGGGTCACTATGGCTACACCTTC. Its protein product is CASSLEGGHYGYTF.

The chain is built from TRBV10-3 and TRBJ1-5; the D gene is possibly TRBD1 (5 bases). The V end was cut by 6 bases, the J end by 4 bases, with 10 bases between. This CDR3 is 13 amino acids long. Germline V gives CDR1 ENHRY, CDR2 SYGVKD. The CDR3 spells CAIRGDQNQPQHF. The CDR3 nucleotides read TGTGCCATCAGGGGGGACCAAAATCAGCCCCAGCATTTT.

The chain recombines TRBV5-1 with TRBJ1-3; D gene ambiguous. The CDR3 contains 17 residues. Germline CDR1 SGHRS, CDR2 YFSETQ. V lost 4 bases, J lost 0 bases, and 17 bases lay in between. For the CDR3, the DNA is TGCGCCAGCAGCCCCGGTGGAGGGTCTTTCTCTGGAAACACCATATATTTT. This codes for CASSPGGGSFSGNTIYF.

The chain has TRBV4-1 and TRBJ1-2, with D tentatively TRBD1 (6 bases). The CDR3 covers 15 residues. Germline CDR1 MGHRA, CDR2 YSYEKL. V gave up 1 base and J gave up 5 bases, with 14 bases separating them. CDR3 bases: TGCGCCAGCAGCCAAGTCAGGGGCAGTCAATATGGCTACACCTTC. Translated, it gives CASSQVRGSQYGYTF.

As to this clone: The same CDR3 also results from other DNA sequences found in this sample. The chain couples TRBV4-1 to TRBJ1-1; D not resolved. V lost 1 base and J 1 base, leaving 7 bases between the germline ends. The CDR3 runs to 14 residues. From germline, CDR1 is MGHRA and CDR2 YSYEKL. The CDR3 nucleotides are TGCGCCAGCAGCCAAGTCGGCAGGAACACTGAAGCTTTCTTT. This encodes CASSQVGRNTEAFF.

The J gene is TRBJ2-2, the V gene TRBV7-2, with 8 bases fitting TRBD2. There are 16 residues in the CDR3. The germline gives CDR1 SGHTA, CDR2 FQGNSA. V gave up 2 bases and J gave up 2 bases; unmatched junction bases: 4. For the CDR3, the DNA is TGTGCCAGCAGCTTACGACTAGCGTTTAACACCGGGGAGCTGTTTTTT. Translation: CASSLRLAFNTGELFF.